This T cell receptor beta chain was sequenced during a study of blood T cell repertoires in COVID-19. This clone was found a few times. Trimming removed 0 bases from V and 5 bases from J, with 11 bases in between. Per germline, CDR1 MNHEY and CDR2 SVGAGI. CDR3 length: 16 residues. TCRdb keeps only in-frame clones here, not all; method: immunoSEQ multiplex PCR. The table records hundreds of thousands of clones, 92% of them present only once. The sequencing input was peripheral blood. This receptor was identified in a man aged 55 to 70 with COVID-19, enrolled during active disease. The chain couples TRBV6-5 to TRBJ1-6, with D unclear. The CDR3 is CASSYSRVSDNSPLHF. The CDR3 nucleotides are TGTGCCAGCAGTTACTCTAGGGTTAGCGATAATTCACCCCTCCACTTT.